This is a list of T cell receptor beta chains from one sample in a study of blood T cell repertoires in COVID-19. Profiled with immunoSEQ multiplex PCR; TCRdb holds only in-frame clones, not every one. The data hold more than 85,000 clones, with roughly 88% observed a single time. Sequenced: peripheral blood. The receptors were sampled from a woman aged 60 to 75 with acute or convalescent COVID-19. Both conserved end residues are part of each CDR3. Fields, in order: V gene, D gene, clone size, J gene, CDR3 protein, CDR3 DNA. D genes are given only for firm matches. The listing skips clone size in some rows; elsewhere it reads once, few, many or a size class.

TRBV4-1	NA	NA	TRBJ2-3	CASSQDPLASSTDTQYF	TGCGCCAGCAGCCAAGATCCCCTAGCGAGCAGCACAGATACGCAGTATTTT
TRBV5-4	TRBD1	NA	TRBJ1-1	CASSLGVGTGTEAFF	TGTGCCAGCAGCTTGGGGGTAGGGACAGGCACTGAAGCTTTCTTT
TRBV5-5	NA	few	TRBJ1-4	CASSHGTFTNEKLFF	TGTGCCAGCAGCCACGGGACATTTACTAATGAAAAACTGTTTTTT
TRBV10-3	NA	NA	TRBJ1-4	CAIRGGANEKLFF	TGTGCCATCAGAGGGGGGGCAAATGAAAAACTGTTTTTT
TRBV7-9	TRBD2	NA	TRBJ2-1	CASAGGSSYNEQFF	TGTGCCAGCGCGGGAGGGAGCTCCTACAATGAGCAGTTCTTC
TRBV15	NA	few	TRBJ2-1	CATSREAGLYNEQFF	TGTGCCACCAGCAGAGAGGCAGGCCTCTACAATGAGCAGTTCTTC
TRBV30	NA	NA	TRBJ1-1	CAWSVSGWNTEAFF	TGTGCCTGGAGTGTGAGCGGGTGGAACACTGAAGCTTTCTTT
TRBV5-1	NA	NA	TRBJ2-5	CASSLRQGQETQYF	TGCGCCAGCAGCTTGAGGCAGGGCCAAGAGACCCAGTACTTC
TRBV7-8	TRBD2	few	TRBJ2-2	CASSLPLPRAGGMAGELFF	TGTGCCAGCAGCTTACCCCTACCTCGAGCGGGAGGTATGGCCGGGGAGCTGTTTTTT
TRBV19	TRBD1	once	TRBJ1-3	CASSIGTGGAVYTIYF	TGTGCCAGTAGTATCGGGACAGGGGGCGCAGTTTACACCATATATTTT
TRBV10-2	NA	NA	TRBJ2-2	CASRPLDRHQGTGELFF	TGCGCCAGCAGACCCTTAGACAGGCACCAGGGCACCGGGGAGCTGTTTTTT
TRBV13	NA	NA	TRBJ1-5	CASSPHRQSNQPQHF	TGTGCCAGCAGCCCACATCGTCAGAGCAATCAGCCCCAGCATTTT
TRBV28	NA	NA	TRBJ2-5	CASRPFTGVQQETQYF	TGTGCCAGCCGGCCTTTTACAGGAGTTCAGCAAGAGACCCAGTACTTC
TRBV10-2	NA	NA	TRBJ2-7	CASKDSGSYEQYF	TGCGCCAGCAAGGATTCAGGGTCTTACGAGCAGTACTTC
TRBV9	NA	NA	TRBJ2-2	CASSVGTPEINRELFF	TGTGCCAGCAGCGTAGGAACCCCGGAGATTAATCGGGAGCTGTTTTTT
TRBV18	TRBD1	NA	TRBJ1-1	CASSPRGLNTEAFF	TGTGCCAGCTCACCAAGGGGGCTGAACACTGAAGCTTTCTTT
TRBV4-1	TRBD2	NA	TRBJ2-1	CASSQTVTAGAYNEQFF	TGCGCCAGCAGCCAAACCGTGACGGCGGGAGCCTACAATGAGCAGTTCTTC
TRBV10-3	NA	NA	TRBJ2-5	CAISPQSRETQYF	TGTGCCATCAGTCCCCAGTCGAGGGAGACCCAGTACTTC
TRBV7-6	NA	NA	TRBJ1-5	CASSPAPGQPQHF	TGTGCCAGCAGCCCGGCCCCGGGTCAGCCCCAGCATTTT
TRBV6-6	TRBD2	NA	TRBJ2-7	CASSQPGLAGLPYEQYF	TGTGCCAGCAGTCAGCCGGGACTAGCGGGACTTCCCTACGAGCAGTACTTC
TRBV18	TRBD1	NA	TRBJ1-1	CASSLGTATEAFF	TGTGCCAGCTCACTCGGGACAGCCACTGAAGCTTTCTTT
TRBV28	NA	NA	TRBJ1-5	CASSYDRQGLGPQHF	TGTGCCAGCAGTTATGACCGTCAGGGGCTCGGGCCCCAGCATTTT
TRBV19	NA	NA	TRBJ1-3	CASSIGGSSGNTIYF	TGTGCCAGTAGTATTGGGGGGTCCTCTGGAAACACCATATATTTT
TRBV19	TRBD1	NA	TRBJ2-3	CASSMGQGTDTQYF	TGTGCCAGTAGTATGGGACAGGGGACAGATACGCAGTATTTT
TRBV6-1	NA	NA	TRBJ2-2	CASSERGGIPGELFF	TGTGCCAGCAGTGAAAGGGGTGGAATACCGGGGGAGCTGTTTTTT
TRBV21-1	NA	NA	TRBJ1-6	CASSSRGGNSPLHF	TGTGCCAGCAGCAGCCGGGGGGGCAATTCACCCCTCCACTTT
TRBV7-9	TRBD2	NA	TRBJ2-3	CASSSLFRLAGADTQYF	TGTGCCAGCAGCTCCCTCTTCAGGCTAGCGGGAGCAGATACGCAGTATTTT
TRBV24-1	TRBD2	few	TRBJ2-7	CATSGLAGGEQYF	TGTGCCACCAGTGGACTAGCGGGAGGGGAGCAGTACTTC
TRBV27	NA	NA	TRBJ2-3	CASSLSFSTDTQYF	TGTGCCAGCAGTTTATCCTTTAGCACAGATACGCAGTATTTT
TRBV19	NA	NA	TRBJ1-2	CASSDHAARIYGYTF	TGTGCCAGTAGTGACCATGCGGCGCGAATCTATGGCTACACCTTC
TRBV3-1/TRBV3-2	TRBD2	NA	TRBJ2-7	CASSQAPTGTSAYEQYF	TGTGCCAGCAGCCAAGCTCCGACCGGGACTAGCGCTTACGAGCAGTACTTC
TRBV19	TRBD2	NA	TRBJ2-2	CASSGGGTRFNGELFF	TGTGCCAGTAGTGGGGGAGGGACTAGATTTAACGGGGAGCTGTTTTTT
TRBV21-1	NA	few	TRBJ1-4	CASSKQGRPNEKLFF	TGTGCCAGCAGCAAACAGGGGCGCCCTAATGAAAAACTGTTTTTT
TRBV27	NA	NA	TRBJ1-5	CASSLSPGFNQPQHF	TGTGCCAGCAGTTTATCTCCGGGGTTCAATCAGCCCCAGCATTTT
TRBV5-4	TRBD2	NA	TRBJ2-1	CASSLGLADEQFF	TGTGCCAGCAGCCTGGGACTAGCAGATGAGCAGTTCTTC
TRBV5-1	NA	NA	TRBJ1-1	CASSLGAGETTEAFF	TGCGCCAGCAGCTTGGGGGCAGGGGAGACCACTGAAGCTTTCTTT